The rows below give T cell receptor beta chains drawn from one sample of a study of CD8+ T cells in alopecia areata. Repertoires were generated with immunoSEQ multiplex PCR, while TCRdb's copy carries only in-frame clones and drops some. The sample contains some 160,000 clones, roughly 65% of which appear only once. The specimen was CD4+ T cells sorted from blood, collected at week 4, from a patient treated with tofacitinib. The receptors shown here come from a human donor with alopecia areata. CDR3s include the opening cysteine and the closing phenylalanine or tryptophan. The D gene is left open where the match is weak. Part of the rows lack a size; the others show once, few, many or a class for expanded clones.

clone size,J gene,V gene,D gene,CDR3 protein,CDR3 DNA
.,TRBJ1-1,TRBV5-1,.,CASAQLNTEAFF,TGCGCCAGCGCCCAGTTGAACACTGAAGCTTTCTTT
.,TRBJ2-7,TRBV5-1,TRBD2,CASSPASGGLSYEQYF,TGCGCCAGCAGCCCCGCTAGCGGGGGACTCTCCTACGAGCAGTACTTC
.,TRBJ2-7,TRBV29-1,TRBD2,CSALGSSGNSYEQYF,TGCAGCGCCCTTGGGTCTAGCGGGAACTCCTACGAGCAGTACTTC
few,TRBJ2-7,TRBV15,TRBD1,CATSPGQGYYEQYF,TGTGCCACCAGCCCGGGACAGGGCTACTACGAGCAGTACTTC
.,TRBJ2-7,TRBV6-5,TRBD1,CASSILGQGPAQYF,TGTGCCAGCAGCATTTTGGGACAGGGTCCAGCGCAGTACTTC
.,TRBJ2-3,TRBV2,TRBD1,CARQTGTGTDTQYF,TGTGCCAGGCAGACCGGGACAGGCACAGATACGCAGTATTTT
.,TRBJ1-2,TRBV30,.,CAWGFGYTF,TGTGCCTGGGGATTTGGGTACACCTTC
.,TRBJ2-3,TRBV4-1,TRBD2,CASSPHSTLAGDLTDTQYF,TGCGCCAGCAGCCCCCATTCCACCTTAGCGGGGGACCTCACAGATACGCAGTATTTT
many,TRBJ2-2,TRBV2,.,CASNPDLLPNTGELFF,TGTGCCAGCAACCCGGACCTCCTTCCAAACACCGGGGAGCTGTTTTTT
.,TRBJ2-7,TRBV9,.,CASSPRGGQDDEQYF,TGTGCCAGCAGCCCAAGGGGGGGACAAGACGACGAGCAGTACTTC
.,TRBJ1-1,TRBV5-1,TRBD1,CASSRTGLNTEAFF,TGCGCCAGCAGCCGGACAGGTCTGAACACTGAAGCTTTCTTT
few,TRBJ2-7,TRBV7-9,TRBD1,CASREGQGTYEQYF,TGTGCCAGCAGGGAAGGACAGGGAACATACGAGCAGTACTTC
once,TRBJ1-2,TRBV11-2,.,CASTMTSNYGYTF,TGTGCCAGCACCATGACATCTAACTATGGCTACACCTTC
.,TRBJ2-7,TRBV29-1,.,CSVTGPGSYEQYF,TGCAGCGTTACGGGACCCGGGTCCTACGAGCAGTACTTC
.,TRBJ2-7,TRBV9,TRBD1,CASSSGQGNSYEQYF,TGTGCCAGCAGCTCGGGACAGGGGAATAGCTACGAGCAGTACTTC
.,TRBJ2-3,TRBV4-1,.,CASSQGMRSSTDTQYF,TGCGCCAGCAGCCAAGGAATGCGTAGTAGCACAGATACGCAGTATTTT
.,TRBJ2-3,TRBV5-4,TRBD2,CASSSGTSGGDTQYF,TGTGCCAGCAGCTCGGGGACTAGCGGGGGCGATACGCAGTATTTT
few,TRBJ2-5,TRBV29-1,.,CSVRIGETQYF,TGCAGCGTCCGGATCGGGGAGACCCAGTACTTC